The entry that follows covers one TCR beta chain sequence. V was trimmed by 3 bases and J by 2 bases, leaving 8 bases between them. The CDR3 covers 13 residues. Germline loops: CDR1 DFQATT, CDR2 SNEGSKA (reference sequence). This entry belongs to a study of blood T cell repertoires in COVID-19. Turning to the study itself: Researchers got acute and convalescent COVID-19 samples from the United States, Italy and Spain.

Original processing methods: Using reference gene primer amplification, nucleated cell counts were estimated. TCRdb's table, derived via immunoSEQ multiplex PCR, lists solely in-frame clones and lacks some. Clonal size and the V and J genes are those of that table, whereas D and trimming came from the DNA. The sample shows a few hundred thousand clones, approximately 85% of them seen only once. This TCR derives from a human donor in a cohort sampled during active COVID-19. The chain joins TRBV20-1 to TRBJ1-5, with D uncertain. The sequenced material came from peripheral blood. CDR3 protein: CSASEGGNQPQHF. CDR3 coding DNA: TGCAGTGCTAGTGAAGGAGGCAATCAGCCCCAGCATTTT.